Listed below are T cell receptor beta chains from one sample, sequenced in a study of shared clonotypes between healthy human individuals. The method was immunoSEQ multiplex PCR; TCRdb's version includes in-frame clones alone and lacks a portion of them. The profile shows more than 550,000 clones, 72% of them singletons. The material sequenced was memory CD4+ T cells sorted from blood. Every receptor here comes from a woman in her twenties or thirties in good health. The CDR3 runs from the conserved cysteine through the conserved F or W. Each record gives: V gene, clone size, J gene, CDR3 protein. Clone size is not always given. Where it is, it says once, few, many or a class for expanded clones.

>TRBV4-1|NA|TRBJ2-6
CASSPQSSGANVLTF
>TRBV23-1|NA|TRBJ2-3
CASSQSLDISPDTQYF
>TRBV6-1|few|TRBJ1-5
CASRELDRAGNQPQHF
>TRBV11-2|NA|TRBJ2-7
CASSLAGGLQEQYF
>TRBV28|NA|TRBJ1-2
CASRKPGQVGGYTF
>TRBV7-2|NA|TRBJ2-7
CASSETGFSYEQYF
>TRBV30|NA|TRBJ1-1
CAWRRRGLTEAFF
>TRBV14|NA|TRBJ1-2
CASSQAPNYGYTF
>TRBV18|NA|TRBJ2-3
CASTGLAGVDDTQYF
>TRBV6-5|many|TRBJ1-5
CASIRIRGEQPQHF
>TRBV19|NA|TRBJ2-2
CASSIVRSRELFF
>TRBV19|few|TRBJ1-4
CASSTNGRATNEKLFF
>TRBV5-1|NA|TRBJ2-6
CASSFRAGANVLTF
>TRBV30|NA|TRBJ1-3
CAWSLRGPGNTIYF
>TRBV27|NA|TRBJ1-4
CASSLGRGLGEKLFF
>TRBV27|NA|TRBJ2-7
CASSSLAGGGYEQYF
>TRBV28|once|TRBJ2-3
CASSLYGGDTQYF
>TRBV15|NA|TRBJ1-1
CATSREGLDSAFF
>TRBV10-3|few|TRBJ1-1
CAIRQGLGTEAFF
>TRBV6-1|few|TRBJ2-1
CASSEWLAGEGEQFF
>TRBV4-1|once|TRBJ2-7
CASSPLHGQSYEQYF
>TRBV28|NA|TRBJ2-7
CASGRDYPYF
>TRBV27|once|TRBJ2-7
CASGFSGSTLEQYF
>TRBV4-2|NA|TRBJ2-1
CASSPLLTSGSYEQFF
>TRBV4-2|NA|TRBJ2-5
CASSQDLAQTQYF
>TRBV30|NA|TRBJ2-2
CAWRTGGNTGELFF